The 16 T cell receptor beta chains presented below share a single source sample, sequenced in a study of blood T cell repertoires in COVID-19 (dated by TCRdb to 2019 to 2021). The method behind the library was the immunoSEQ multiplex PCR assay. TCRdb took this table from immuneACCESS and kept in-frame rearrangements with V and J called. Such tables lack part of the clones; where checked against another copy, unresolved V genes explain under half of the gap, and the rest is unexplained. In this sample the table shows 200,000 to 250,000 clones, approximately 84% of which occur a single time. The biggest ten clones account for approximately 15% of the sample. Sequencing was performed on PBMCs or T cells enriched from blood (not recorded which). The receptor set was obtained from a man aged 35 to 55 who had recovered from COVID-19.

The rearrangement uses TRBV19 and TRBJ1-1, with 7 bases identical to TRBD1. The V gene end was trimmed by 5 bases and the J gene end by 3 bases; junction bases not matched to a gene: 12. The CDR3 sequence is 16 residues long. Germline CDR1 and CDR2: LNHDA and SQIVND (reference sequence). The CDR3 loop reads CASSGDRDGTDTEAFF. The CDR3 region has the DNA TGTGCCAGTAGTGGCGACAGGGATGGGACGGACACTGAAGCTTTCTTT. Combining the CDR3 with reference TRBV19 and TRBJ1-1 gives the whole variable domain DGGITQSPKYLFRKEGQNVTLSCEQNLNHDAMYWYRQDPGQGLRLIYYSQIVNDFQKGDIAEGYSVSREKKESFPLTVTSAQKNPTAFYLCASSGDRDGTDTEAFFGQGTRLTVV.

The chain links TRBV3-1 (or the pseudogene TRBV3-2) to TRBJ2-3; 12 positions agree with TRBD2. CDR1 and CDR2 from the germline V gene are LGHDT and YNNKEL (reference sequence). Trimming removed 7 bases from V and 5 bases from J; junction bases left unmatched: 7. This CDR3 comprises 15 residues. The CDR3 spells CASNFLAGGRDTQYF. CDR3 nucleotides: TGTGCCAGCAACTTCCTAGCGGGAGGGCGAGATACGCAGTATTTT.

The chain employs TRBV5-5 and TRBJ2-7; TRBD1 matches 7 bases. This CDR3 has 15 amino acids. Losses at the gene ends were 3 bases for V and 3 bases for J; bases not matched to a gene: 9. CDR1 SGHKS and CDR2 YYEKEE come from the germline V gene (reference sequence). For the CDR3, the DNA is TGTGCCAGCAGCTCCGCTACCACAGGGGACTACGAGCAGTACTTC. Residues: CASSSATTGDYEQYF.

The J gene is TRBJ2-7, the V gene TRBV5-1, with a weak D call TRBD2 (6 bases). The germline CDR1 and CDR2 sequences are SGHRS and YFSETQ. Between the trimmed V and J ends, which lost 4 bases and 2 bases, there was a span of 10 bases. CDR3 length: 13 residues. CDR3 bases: TGCGCCAGCAGCCCGGGGGATGCCTACGAGCAGTACTTC. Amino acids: CASSPGDAYEQYF.

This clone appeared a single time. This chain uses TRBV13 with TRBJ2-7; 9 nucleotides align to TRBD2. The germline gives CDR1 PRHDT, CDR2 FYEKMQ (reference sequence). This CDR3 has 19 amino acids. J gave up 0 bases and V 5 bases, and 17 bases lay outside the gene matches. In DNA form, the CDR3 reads TGTGCCAGCAGCCCCCAGGGGACAGCACTAGCGGGCTTCTCCTACGAGCAGTACTTC. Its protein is CASSPQGTALAGFSYEQYF.

The CDR3 is CASSLPPAGGYTF. The CDR3 nucleotides are TGTGCCAGCAGCTTGCCGCCCGCGGGCGGCTACACCTTC. The J gene is TRBJ1-2, the V gene TRBV5-6; D gene uncertain. V was clipped by 1 base and J by 8 bases, with 12 bases between them. Germline V lookup: CDR1 SGHDT, CDR2 YYEEEE. CDR3 length: 13 amino acids.

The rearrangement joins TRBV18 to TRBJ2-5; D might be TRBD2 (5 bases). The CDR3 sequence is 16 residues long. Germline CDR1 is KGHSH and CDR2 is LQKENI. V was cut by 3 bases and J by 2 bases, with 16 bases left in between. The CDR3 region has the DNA TGTGCCAGCTCACCCCTTGCCGGAGGAACGCAAGAGACCCAGTACTTC. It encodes CASSPLAGGTQETQYF. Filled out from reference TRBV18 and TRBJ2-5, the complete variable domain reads NAGVMQNPRHLVRRRGQEARLRCSPMKGHSHVYWYRQLPEEGLKFMVYLQKENIIDESGMPKERFSAEFPKEGPSILRIQQVVRGDSAAYFCASSPLAGGTQETQYFGPGTRLLVL.

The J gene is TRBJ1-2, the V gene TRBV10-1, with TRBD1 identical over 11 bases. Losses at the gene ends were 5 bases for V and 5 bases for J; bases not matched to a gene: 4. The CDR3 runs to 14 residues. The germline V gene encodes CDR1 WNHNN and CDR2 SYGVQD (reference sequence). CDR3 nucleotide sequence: TGCGCCAGCAGTCCCGGGACAGGGGGATATGGCTACACCTTC. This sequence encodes CASSPGTGGYGYTF.

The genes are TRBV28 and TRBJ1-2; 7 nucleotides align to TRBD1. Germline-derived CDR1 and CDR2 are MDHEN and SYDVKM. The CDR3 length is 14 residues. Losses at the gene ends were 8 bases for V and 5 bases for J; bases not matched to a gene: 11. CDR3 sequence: CASGLPGQLYGYTF. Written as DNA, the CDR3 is TGTGCCAGCGGACTTCCGGGACAGCTTTATGGCTACACCTTC.

The CDR3 sequence: CASTAGNSGNTIYF. The CDR3 nucleotides read TGTGCCAGCACCGCCGGGAATTCTGGAAACACCATATATTTT. The V call is TRBV7-6, the J call TRBJ1-3; D ambiguous. Germline loops: CDR1 SGHVS, CDR2 FNYEAQ. V shed 7 bases and J shed 1 base, with 11 bases lying between them. This CDR3 is built from 14 residues.

The CDR3 nucleotides are TGTGCCTGGAGTGTACAGGGGTTGCCCCAGCATTTT. The encoded protein is CAWSVQGLPQHF. This sequence joins TRBV30 and TRBJ1-5, with 7 bases fitting TRBD1. The CDR3 has 12 residues. Germline values: CDR1 GTSNPN, CDR2 SVGIG (reference sequence). V lost 0 bases, J lost 9 bases, and 2 bases stayed unmatched.

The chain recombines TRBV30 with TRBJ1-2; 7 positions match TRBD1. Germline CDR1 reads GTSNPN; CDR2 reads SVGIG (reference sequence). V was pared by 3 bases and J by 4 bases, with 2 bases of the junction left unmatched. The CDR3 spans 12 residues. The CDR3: CAWRRQGYGYTF. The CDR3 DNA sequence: TGTGCCTGGAGGCGACAGGGCTATGGCTACACCTTC. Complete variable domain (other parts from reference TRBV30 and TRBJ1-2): SQTIHQWPATLVQPVGSPLSLECTVEGTSNPNLYWYRQAAGRGLQLLFYSVGIGQISSEVPQNLSASRPQDRQFILSSKKLLLSDSGFYLCAWRRQGYGYTFGSGTRLTVV.

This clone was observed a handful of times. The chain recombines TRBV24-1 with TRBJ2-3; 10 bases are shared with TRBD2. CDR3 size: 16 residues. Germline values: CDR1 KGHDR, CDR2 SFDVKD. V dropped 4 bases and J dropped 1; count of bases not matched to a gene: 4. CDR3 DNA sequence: TGTGCCACCAGTGAGACCGGGACTAGCGGCACAGATACGCAGTATTTT. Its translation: CATSETGTSGTDTQYF.

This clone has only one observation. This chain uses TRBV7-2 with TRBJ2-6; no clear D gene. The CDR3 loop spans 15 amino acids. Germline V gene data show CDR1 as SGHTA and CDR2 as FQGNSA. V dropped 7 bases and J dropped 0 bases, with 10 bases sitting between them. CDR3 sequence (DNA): TGTGCCAGCACGCAATTCGGCTCTGGGGCCAACGTCCTGACTTTC. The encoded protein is CASTQFGSGANVLTF.

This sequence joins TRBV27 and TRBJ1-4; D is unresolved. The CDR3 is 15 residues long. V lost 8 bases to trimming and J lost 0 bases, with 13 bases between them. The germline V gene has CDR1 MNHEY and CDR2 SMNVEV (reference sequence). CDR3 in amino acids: CASAFTPATNEKLFF. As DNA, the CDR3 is TGTGCCAGCGCCTTTACCCCGGCAACTAATGAAAAACTGTTTTTT.

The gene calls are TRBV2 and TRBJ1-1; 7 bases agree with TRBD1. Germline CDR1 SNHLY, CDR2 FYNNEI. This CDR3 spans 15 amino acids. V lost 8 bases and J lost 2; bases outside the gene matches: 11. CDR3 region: CASLQGLPSNTEAFF. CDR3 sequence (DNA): TGTGCCAGCTTACAGGGGCTTCCATCTAACACTGAAGCTTTCTTT. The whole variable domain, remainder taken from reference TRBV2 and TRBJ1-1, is EPEVTQTPSHQVTQMGQEVILRCVPISNHLYFYWYRQILGQKVEFLVSFYNNEISEKSEIFDDQFSVERPDGSNFTLKIRSTKLEDSAMYFCASLQGLPSNTEAFFGQGTRLTVV.